This paragraph reports one T cell receptor (beta chain). This clonotype appeared a few times. Its recognized antigen is unknown. Base qualities are not at hand, and no much larger clone is one base apart. In the ophthalmopathy patients, disease was moderately to severely active, with a Clinical Activity Score of 3 or more, a NOSPECS grade of 4 or more, and a duration of less than 3 months. Exclusion was applied to patients with uncontrolled infections, other autoimmune diseases, pregnancy or lactation. Diagnoses were established on the basis of clinical symptoms, serum thyroxine and TRAb, thyroid ultrasound, and orbital computed tomography. Ficoll-Paque density gradient centrifugation was used to isolate PBMCs from around 10 ml of fresh peripheral blood. Total RNA was extracted with Trizol reagent, and quality was checked on an Agilent 2100 Bioanalyzer. From its cysteine to its phenylalanine, the CDR3 spans 16 amino acids. The only DNA kept is the CDR3, 48 bases in frame from the first base. The germline V gene supplies CDR1 SGHTA and CDR2 FQGTGA. Between the V and J ends, shortened by 5 bases and 0 bases respectively, the junction contains 15 bases.

TCR beta CDR3 regions were amplified from RNA transcripts. The first round of RT-PCR for the TCR CDR3 was performed with the HTBI primer set and the Qiagen OneStep RT-PCR kit. Libraries were constructed in a second round of multiplex PCR, after which size selection and purification were performed. The libraries were sequenced on an Illumina HiSeq2000 using paired-end 100 bp reads. From the authors' description of their analysis: SOAPnuke was used to process the raw data, throwing out any read that contained adapters or uncalled bases, had a mean Phred below 15, or lacked an exact constant-primer or identifier match. High-quality paired reads were merged using COPE v1.2.5, and each unique nucleotide sequence was defined as a clonotype. Clonotypes were aligned to IMGT TRBV, TRBD and TRBJ reference segments using MiTCR v1.1. Only V-J combinations with frequency above 0.0001, covering 99.2% of repertoires, were analysed. The TCS score was defined as the ratio of F50 (clonal expansion) to E x V (chaos), calculated using BLOSUM62-based TCRdist between CDR3 peptides within each V-J. Welch's t-statistics and random forest reduced several hundred V-J features to around 14, which were used in a naive Bayes classifier (R e1071). The public sequencing data were trimmed at Q25 with fastp and processed into clonotypes with MiXCR by TCRdb, which kept only in-frame beta chains. Rows with a matching CDR3 protein are joined into one entry that keeps the most common DNA and genes. In this record, the V and J calls reflect TCRdb's handling and not the investigators' own analysis. In this sample the table shows approximately 570,000 distinct CDR3 sequences, 20% of which occur a single time. The biggest ten clones account for roughly 47% of the sample.

This sample is drawn from a study of T cells in Graves' hyperthyroidism and ophthalmopathy (dated by TCRdb to 2018 to 2020). For the wider study: Peripheral blood was collected at initial diagnosis, before any treatment. The paper describes TCR Vbeta CDR3 sequencing of around 140 peripheral blood samples, made up of 43 ophthalmopathy patients, more than 70 hyperthyroidism patients and roughly 17 progressor patients. The study also compared thyroid tissue and blood T-cell repertoires from about 6 Graves' hyperthyroidism patients. After sampling, hyperthyroidism patients received methimazole starting at 30 mg daily, and ophthalmopathy patients received high-dose intravenous methylprednisolone. A discovery cohort of 95 to 100 patients, approximately 44 with Graves' ophthalmopathy and under 60 with stable Graves' hyperthyroidism, was used to find distinguishing TCR V-J signatures. Prospective prediction of ophthalmopathy was tested in an independent validation cohort of about 19 hyperthyroidism patients and 17 patients who later progressed to ophthalmopathy. For training and testing, the 80 to 100 patients in the discovery cohort were randomly divided in a 7:3 ratio. Here is what the overall study found, with its caveats: Ophthalmopathy was separated from stable hyperthyroidism by a 13 V-J signature model, with 87.88% sensitivity and about 81% specificity obtained in cross-validation and 80%/75% obtained in testing. Sample size was not statistically predetermined, and investigators were not blinded to group allocation. In validation, the model predicted progression to ophthalmopathy a median of roughly six months before onset, with around 70% sensitivity and roughly 73% specificity. Blood samples also contained most of the expanded thyroid clonotypes (frequency above 0.001), which suggests that blood repertoires may reflect thyroid immune responses.

Sequencing input: blood. The chain is encoded by TRBV7-3 joined to TRBJ2-3; the D gene is perhaps TRBD2, on 6 matching bases. This TCR derives from a middle-aged man with Graves' ophthalmopathy. The CDR3 region reads CASSTTGTSSTDTQYF. The nucleotides are TGTGCCAGCAGCACTACCGGGACTTCTAGCACAGATACGCAGTATTTT.